This T cell receptor beta chain was recorded in a study of regulatory T cells in long-lasting Graves disease. General study findings and limits: Analyses excluded thyroid tissue, covering peripheral blood alone. The persistent group shared about 2,600 public clonotypes, more than the approximately 1,000 shared by new patients. Persistent Graves' patients showed reduced TCR diversity versus newly diagnosed patients. The study found TRBV28, TRBJ1-2 and TRBJ2-5 favored in persistent disease.

CDR3 size: 13 residues. The V end was cut by 3 bases, the J end by 3 bases, with 9 bases between. Per germline, CDR1 MNHEY and CDR2 SMNVEV (reference sequence). For TCR beta, libraries came from iRepertoire HTBI primers and Arm-PCR of CDR3 regions. TCRdb passed the multiplex PCR reads through MiXCR, listing each CDR3 protein once. The table lists 300,000 to 400,000 distinct CDR3 sequences, around 15% of them singletons. This clonotype was detected many times. As yet, its antigen is unknown. Described time point: newly diagnosed GD, antithyroid drugs for less than 3 months. Extracted RNA from PBMCs served as the source of the TCR library.

This chain uses TRBV27 with TRBJ2-7; D ambiguous. The sample in question was peripheral blood mononuclear cells (PBMCs), obtained at new diagnosis, from a patient treated with antithyroid drugs. This TCR came from a female donor with Graves disease. The CDR3 region is CASSFSRSYEQYF. The CDR3 bases are TGTGCCAGCAGTTTTTCACGGAGCTACGAGCAGTACTTC.